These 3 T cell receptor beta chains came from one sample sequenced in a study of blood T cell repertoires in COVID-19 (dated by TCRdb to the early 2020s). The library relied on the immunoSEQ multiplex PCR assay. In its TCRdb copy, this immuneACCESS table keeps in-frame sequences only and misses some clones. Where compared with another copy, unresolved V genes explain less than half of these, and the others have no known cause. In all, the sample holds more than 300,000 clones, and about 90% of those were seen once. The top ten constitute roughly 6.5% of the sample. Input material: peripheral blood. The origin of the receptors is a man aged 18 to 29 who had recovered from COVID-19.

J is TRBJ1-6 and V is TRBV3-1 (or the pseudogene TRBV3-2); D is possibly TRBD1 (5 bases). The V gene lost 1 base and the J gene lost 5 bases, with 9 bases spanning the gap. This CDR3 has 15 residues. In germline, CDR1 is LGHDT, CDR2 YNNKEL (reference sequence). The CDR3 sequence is CASSQVGRDNSPLHF. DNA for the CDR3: TGTGCCAGCAGCCAAGTTGGCAGGGATAATTCACCCCTCCACTTT.

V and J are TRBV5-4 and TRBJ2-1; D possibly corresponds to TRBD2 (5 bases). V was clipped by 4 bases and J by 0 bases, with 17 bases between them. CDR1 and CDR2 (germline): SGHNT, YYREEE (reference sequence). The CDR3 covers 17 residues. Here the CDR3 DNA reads TGTGCCAGCAGCCTGGCCCCTTCAGGAGGCTCCTACAATGAGCAGTTCTTC. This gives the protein CASSLAPSGGSYNEQFF.

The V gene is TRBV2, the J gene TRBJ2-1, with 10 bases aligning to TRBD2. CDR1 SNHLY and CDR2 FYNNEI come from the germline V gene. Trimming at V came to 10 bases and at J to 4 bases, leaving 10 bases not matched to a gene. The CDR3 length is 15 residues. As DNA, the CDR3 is TGTGCCACCTCTCGGACTAGCGGACCATACAATGAGCAGTTCTTC. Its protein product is CATSRTSGPYNEQFF.